Sequencing of this TCR beta chain was carried out in a study of blood T cell repertoires in COVID-19 (dated by TCRdb to the early 2020s). About the investigation overall: The collaborator samples originated in the United States, Italy and Spain and spanned the acute and convalescent phases of COVID-19. The material from the prospective study consisted of cDNA or gDNA derived from T cells, B-cell-depleted T cells, or PBMCs. Deeply sampled blood TCRbeta repertoires from subjects exposed to, actively infected with, or recovered from COVID-19 were included in the dataset. The repertoires were released in a freely available public database meant as a resource for research on the immune response to SARS-CoV-2. Samples were obtained from the ongoing ImmuneRACE study (first 160 participants) and from roughly 1,300 subjects provided by 6 global collaborators. The sample metadata nearly always contained a de-identified subject ID, COVID-19 status, age in years and sex. Where HLA class I and class II types were available, the types were taken from metadata supplied by the sample provider, not from assay-based typing. What the research found in general, with its limitations: How much clinical and demographic metadata was included differed by source and by participant, and the metadata was provided uncurated.

With respect to this clone: What this receptor recognizes is not known. No much larger clone is present one base from it, and per-base qualities are unavailable.

Participants in the prospective study were aged about 18 to 90 years, lived in 20 to 30 United States geographic areas, and enrolled through a virtual design. Cohort assignment in the prospective study relied on participant-reported clinical history from a screening survey and a study questionnaire. Recovered participants in ImmuneRACE Cohort 3 were defined by two consecutive negative NP/OP PCR tests, clearance by a healthcare professional, or resolution of symptoms. Each participant in the prospective study had whole blood, serum and a nasopharyngeal or oropharyngeal swab collected by mobile phlebotomists. Additional blood draws and questionnaires over an approximately two-month period could optionally be provided by prospective study participants. Before DNA extraction, prospective study blood samples were shipped either frozen or at room temperature. The CDR1 and CDR2 encoded by the germline V gene (reference sequence) are LNHNV and YYDKDF. The CDR3 contains 17 residues, cysteine and phenylalanine counted. The kept DNA is CDR3 alone, 51 bases in frame from the first base. V and J lose 0 bases and 0 bases, and a span of 12 bases separates them.

TCRbeta CDR3 regions were amplified from genomic DNA using the immunoSEQ Assay, a bias-controlled multiplex PCR. Processing in the source paper ran as follows. Nucleated cell counts per sample were estimated from amplification of reference gene primers within the assay. To quantify the absolute abundance of each unique TCRbeta CDR3 rearrangement, sequence reads were collapsed and filtered. For each sample, productive Simpson clonality was calculated by taking the square root of Simpson's diversity index across productive rearrangements. TCRdb carries this immuneACCESS record with in-frame sequences only. Its versions omit some clonotypes, under half of them owing to an unresolved V gene in the studies checked, with the rest unexplained. V and J calls and clone size are as listed in that table; D and trimming were resolved from the DNA. In all, the sample holds approximately 240,000 clones, and about 93% of those were seen once. The top ten constitute over 1.5% of the sample.

The sample taken for sequencing was PBMCs or T cells enriched from blood (not recorded which). This TCR was recovered from a young woman who had recovered from COVID-19. The sequence is built from TRBV15 and TRBJ2-1, and possibly TRBD2, on 5 matching bases. For the CDR3, the sequence is CATSREVGNPSYNEQFF. The DNA sequence follows: TGTGCCACCAGCAGAGAAGTCGGGAATCCCTCCTACAATGAGCAGTTCTTC.